This is a list of T cell receptor beta chains from one sample in a study of blood T cells in healthy people across ages. In TCRdb, the 5' RACE reads were re-called with MiXCR into one record per CDR3 protein. Here the sample spans about 640,000 distinct CDR3 sequences, approximately 40% being singletons. The sequencing sample was made of blood. The receptors shown here come from an elderly man in good health. Each CDR3 is given with its conserved first and last residue.

TRBV12-3/TRBV12-4,-,CASRALGRVEQYF
TRBV20-1,TRBJ2-5,CSATRTLGQETQYF
TRBV6-5,TRBJ2-7,CATRDTYFYEQYF
TRBV6-2/TRBV6-3,TRBJ2-4,CASSWDSLAKNIQYF
TRBV3-1,TRBJ1-2,CASTPLSGTGGYTF
TRBV5-6,TRBJ2-1,CASSQPSGSGNEQFF
TRBV5-4,TRBJ1-4,CASSSNRGLDEKLFF
TRBV4-1,TRBJ1-2,CASSQDLGTGAYGYTF
TRBV14,TRBJ2-7,CASSQEGNHYEQYF
TRBV24-1,TRBJ2-2,CATSDFDGLGPGELFF
TRBV28,TRBJ2-5,CASTGDQETQYF
TRBV7-2,TRBJ2-1,CASSLALANNEQFF
TRBV20-1,TRBJ1-2,CRPFGSNYGYTF
TRBV7-3,TRBJ2-5,CASSLGLVGAMDEQYF
TRBV6-1,TRBJ2-5,CASSTGQGGPIQETQYF
TRBV20-1,TRBJ2-5,CSARDRLREGGETQYF
TRBV3-1,TRBJ2-7,CASSQAWGGYEQYF
TRBV5-1,TRBJ1-4,CASSLGAGISEKLFF
TRBV7-9,TRBJ1-4,CASTLTAARGNEKLFF
TRBV2,TRBJ1-1,CASRGQGGTEAFF
TRBV20-1,TRBJ1-2,CSASRRGEANYGYTF
TRBV6-2/TRBV6-3,TRBJ2-1,CASSSRLKQFF
TRBV28,TRBJ1-2,CASRPQGQKEGGYTF
TRBV6-2/TRBV6-3,TRBJ2-1,CASSRREGSDEQFF
TRBV7-2,TRBJ2-1,CASSLGNSALNEQFF
TRBV20-1,TRBJ2-5,CSSKQGIRQETQYF
TRBV20-1,TRBJ2-7,CSARARQTYEQYF
TRBV20-1,TRBJ1-5,CSASHSNQPQHF
TRBV6-2/TRBV6-3,TRBJ2-7,CASSPGQGRVYEQYF